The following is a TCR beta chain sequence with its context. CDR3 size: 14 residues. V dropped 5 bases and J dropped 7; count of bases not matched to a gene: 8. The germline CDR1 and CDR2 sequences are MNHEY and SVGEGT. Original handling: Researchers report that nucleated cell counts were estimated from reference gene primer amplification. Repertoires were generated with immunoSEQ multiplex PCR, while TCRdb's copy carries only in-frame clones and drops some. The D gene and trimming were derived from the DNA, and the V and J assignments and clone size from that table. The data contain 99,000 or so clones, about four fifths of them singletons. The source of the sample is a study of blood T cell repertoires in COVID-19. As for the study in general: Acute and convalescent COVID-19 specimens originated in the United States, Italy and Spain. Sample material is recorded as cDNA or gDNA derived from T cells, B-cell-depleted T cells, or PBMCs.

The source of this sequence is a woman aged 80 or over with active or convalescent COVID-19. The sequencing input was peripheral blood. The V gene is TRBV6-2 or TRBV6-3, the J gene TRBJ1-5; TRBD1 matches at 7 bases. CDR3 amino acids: CASSADRSYQPQHF. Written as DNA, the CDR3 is TGTGCCAGCAGTGCGGACAGGTCCTACCAGCCCCAGCATTTT.